Described below is a single T cell receptor beta chain sequence and its context. Its antigen is unknown. The data derive from a study of T cell responses to AZD1222 COVID-19 vaccine. Germline CDR1 reads MGHDK; CDR2 reads SYGVNS. The length of the CDR3 is 16 residues. The ends were cut back, 4 bases at V and 3 bases at J, with 16 bases in the middle. Findings of the study overall: Among AZD1222 vaccinees, only five to seven were seropositive at baseline.

Assay: immunoSEQ multiplex PCR; the TCRdb copy retains only in-frame clones and omits some. This table has about 150,000 clones, around 88% appearing once. The TCR originated in an adult who received the AZD1222 COVID-19 vaccine. The sample was peripheral blood, taken 28 days after the second AZD1222 dose. This chain connects TRBV25-1 to TRBJ2-1; D gene uncertain. CDR3 DNA: TGTGCCAGCAGTGGGGTAGCCCTAAACCTCTACAATGAGCAGTTCTTC. As protein: CASSGVALNLYNEQFF.